The T cell receptor beta chain described here comes from a study of T-cell reconstitution after alpha-beta-depleted transplantation in children listed by TCRdb under 2016. Background on the whole study: The study quantitatively tracked T-cell immune reconstitution after TCRalphabeta/CD19-depleted allogeneic hematopoietic cell transplantation in children using TCR repertoire profiling.

This clonotype showed up many times. There is no known antigen for this receptor. No qualities accompany the bases; no much larger clone lies one base away. The library was built by means of PCR. TCRdb shows the sequencer as Illumina HiSeq 2500. To normalize quantification of the TCRbeta repertoire, the TCR libraries were built with molecular barcoding that relied on unique molecular identifiers. TCRdb reworked the public reads: Q25 trimming with fastp, MiXCR clone assembly, productive beta chains retained. Every distinct CDR3 protein forms one entry, paired with its most common genes and DNA. Recorded for this sample are 600,000 to 700,000 distinct CDR3 sequences; approximately 15% of them occurred a single time. The top ten clonotypes cover approximately 1% of the sample. CDR1 ENHRY and CDR2 SYGVKD are derived from the germline V gene. The CDR3 has 15 amino acids, counting the end cysteine and phenylalanine. Of the read, only the CDR3 DNA is kept; its 45 bases are in frame from base 1. At the junction V is shortened by 4 bases and J by 8 bases; bases outside the gene matches: 8.

Here the chain combines TRBV10-3 and TRBJ2-1, and TRBD2 matches 10 of the central bases. The sample was PBMCs from the stem cell graft donor, taken from the stem cell graft. This TCR was recovered from a human donor who donated a stem cell graft to a child with acute myeloid leukemia. The CDR3 corresponds to CAISVLSGGAYEQFF. The DNA is as follows: TGTGCCATCAGTGTACTCAGCGGGGGGGCCTATGAGCAGTTCTTC.